What follows is one T cell receptor beta chain and its context. These data come from a study of blood T cell repertoires in COVID-19. The CDR3 totals 14 residues. Germline V CDR1 and CDR2: LGHDT, YNNKEL (reference sequence). The V segment lost 9 bases and the J segment 7 bases; nucleotides outside the gene matches: 10. Per the original methods: Reference gene primer amplification gave estimated nucleated cell counts. Clones were read by immunoSEQ multiplex PCR, and TCRdb kept only the in-frame ones, dropping some. V and J calls and clone size come straight from that table; D and trimming were deduced from the DNA. The sample contains under 300,000 clones, more than 75% of which appear only once.

This TCR came from a man at least 80 years old with acute or convalescent COVID-19. The gene calls are TRBV3-1 (or the pseudogene TRBV3-2) and TRBJ1-5; the match to TRBD1 covers 9 bases. Sequencing was done on a sample of peripheral blood. CDR3 residues: CARDSGTGCQPQHF. DNA for the CDR3: TGTGCCAGGGACTCGGGGACAGGGTGCCAGCCCCAGCATTTT.